This passage covers 24 T cell receptor beta chains from one sample sequenced in a study of cytomegalovirus exposure and HLA in healthy donors. Use of 60 Vbeta and 13 Jbeta primers characterized the PCR. Clones were sequenced by immunoSEQ multiplex PCR, and TCRdb holds only the in-frame ones, with some missing. The sample lists under 85,000 clones; 78% were seen once. Source material: PBMCs. The origin of the receptors is a man aged 40-49 years in good health and CMV-seronegative.

This clone was seen only a few times. V and J are TRBV6-1 and TRBJ1-5; the match to TRBD1 covers 7 bases. The V segment lost 5 bases and the J segment 0 bases; nucleotides outside the gene matches: 4. The germline V gene encodes CDR1 MNHNS and CDR2 SASEGT. The CDR3 spans 15 residues. CDR3 nucleotide sequence: TGTGCCAGCAGTCTCGGGACAGCTAGCAATCAGCCCCAGCATTTT. Protein sequence: CASSLGTASNQPQHF.

This clone appeared a single time. V and J are TRBV9 and TRBJ2-5, with TRBD2 matching over 13 bases. With 4 bases clipped from V and 4 bases from J, the junction kept 7 bases outside the gene matches. This CDR3 comprises 16 residues. Germline-derived CDR1 and CDR2 are SGDLS and YYNGEE. The CDR3 DNA sequence: TGTGCCAGCAGCCCTGGACTAGCGGGAGTATCAGAGACCCAGTACTTC. Encoded protein: CASSPGLAGVSETQYF. Supplemented by reference TRBV9 and TRBJ2-5, the full variable domain reads DSGVTQTPKHLITATGQRVTLRCSPRSGDLSVYWYQQSLDQGLQFLIQYYNGEERAKGNILERFSAQQFPDLHSELNLSSLELGDSALYFCASSPGLAGVSETQYFGPGTRLLVL.

J is TRBJ1-5 and V is TRBV6-5, with D possibly matching TRBD1 (5 bases). V was pared by 5 bases and J by 2 bases, with 10 bases between. The CDR3 contains 14 residues. The germline CDR1 and CDR2 sequences are MNHEY and SVGAGI. CDR3 protein: CASSGGGGNQPQHF. The CDR3 DNA follows: TGTGCCAGCAGTGGTGGGGGGGGCAATCAGCCCCAGCATTTT.

The J gene is TRBJ1-1, the V gene TRBV2; 8 bases map to TRBD1. Unmatched junction bases numbered 5, after V lost 4 bases and J lost 7 bases. Germline V gene sequence: CDR1 SNHLY, CDR2 FYNNEI. There are 13 residues in the CDR3. CDR3 bases: TGTGCCAGCAGTGGGGGACAGGAGATTGAAGCTTTCTTT. This encodes CASSGGQEIEAFF.

The chain recombines TRBV7-2 with TRBJ2-3; TRBD1 might be the D (6 bases). V gave up 5 bases and J gave up 2 bases, with 17 bases separating them. Germline V lookup: CDR1 SGHTA, CDR2 FQGNSA. The CDR3 is made up of 16 amino acids. CDR3: CASSKGHRKPTDTQYF. The CDR3 region has the DNA TGTGCCAGCAGCAAGGGACATCGAAAACCCACAGATACGCAGTATTTT. The full variable domain, in which reference TRBV7-2 and TRBJ2-3 provide the parts outside the CDR3, is GAGVSQSPSNKVTEKGKDVELRCDPISGHTALYWYRQSLGQGLEFLIYFQGNSAPDKSGLPSDRFSAERTGGSVSTLTIQRTQQEDSAVYLCASSKGHRKPTDTQYFGPGTRLTVL.

In nucleotides, the CDR3 is TGTGCCAGCAGCTCGGGTTTCATTAAGGATGGCTACACCTTC. Protein: CASSSGFIKDGYTF. This chain connects TRBV5-6 to TRBJ1-2; D not certain. The V end lost 3 bases, the J end lost 6 bases, and 15 bases lay between the germline ends. Germline V gene data show CDR1 as SGHDT and CDR2 as YYEEEE. This CDR3 region has 14 residues.

The V and J genes are TRBV18 and TRBJ2-1; a weak D match, TRBD2 (6 bases). This CDR3 is built from 14 residues. V was pared by 2 bases and J by 6 bases, with 11 bases between. From germline, CDR1 is KGHSH and CDR2 LQKENI. CDR3 nucleotides: TGTGCCAGCTCACCATCCGGGGGTAGCAATGAGCAGTTCTTC. Translation: CASSPSGGSNEQFF.

The chain links TRBV5-1 to TRBJ2-5; a weak D match, TRBD1 (7 bases). CDR1 SGHRS and CDR2 YFSETQ come from the germline V gene. The CDR3 sequence is 15 residues long. Trimming left V 5 bases short and J 4 bases short, with 18 bases between. The CDR3 bases are TGCGCCAGCAGTCCCAGGGGGGAAGGGCGAGAGACCCAGTACTTC. It translates to CASSPRGEGRETQYF.

This clone was observed a few times. This chain uses TRBV5-1 with TRBJ1-2, with D unresolved. Germline V CDR1 and CDR2: SGHRS, YFSETQ. CDR3 length: 13 residues. The V gene lost 0 bases and the J gene lost 2 bases, with 5 bases spanning the gap. The CDR3 loop reads CASSLGGNYGYTF. CDR3 nucleotide sequence: TGCGCCAGCAGCTTGGGCGGAAACTATGGCTACACCTTC.

The table lists this clone with a few counts. The J gene is TRBJ2-3, the V gene TRBV23-1; 9 positions match TRBD1. TRBV23-1 is sorted into the ORF group, with uncertain function. Unmatched junction bases numbered 7, after V lost 8 bases and J lost 1 base. The CDR3 consists of 15 residues. The CDR3 DNA sequence: TGCGCCAGCCGTAGGGGGGACAGGGGCACAGATACGCAGTATTTT. Translating it yields CASRRGDRGTDTQYF.

The rearrangement joins TRBV27 to TRBJ2-1; 8 bases map to TRBD1. The trim removed 5 bases at V and 7 bases at J, leaving 10 bases unmatched. Germline V gives CDR1 MNHEY, CDR2 SMNVEV (reference sequence). The CDR3 sequence is 15 residues long. DNA of the CDR3: TGTGCCAGCAGTCTCCGACAGGGGACTGGAAATGAGCAGTTCTTC. Residues: CASSLRQGTGNEQFF.

V is TRBV4-1 and J is TRBJ1-3, with a tentative D call TRBD1 (6 bases). This CDR3 comprises 17 residues. V lost 1 base, J lost 2 bases, and 15 bases lay in between. Germline V lookup: CDR1 MGHRA, CDR2 YSYEKL. Here the CDR3 reads CASSQGLLTGTGNTIYF. The CDR3 DNA reads TGCGCCAGCAGCCAAGGACTATTAACAGGGACTGGAAACACCATATATTTT.

The chain carries TRBV9 and TRBJ1-2; 7 nucleotides match TRBD1. CDR3 size: 15 residues. Trimming cost V 4 bases and J 2 bases; bases outside gene matches: 8. Germline V lookup: CDR1 SGDLS, CDR2 YYNGEE. CDR3 in amino acids: CASSPRTGDNYGYTF. Here the CDR3 DNA reads TGTGCCAGCAGCCCCCGGACAGGAGACAACTATGGCTACACCTTC.

The genes are TRBV10-3 and TRBJ1-4, with 7 bases aligning to TRBD1. Germline V gene lookup returns CDR1 ENHRY and CDR2 SYGVKD. J lost 5 bases, V lost 7 bases, and 4 bases had no gene match. The CDR3 contains 13 residues. The CDR3 reads CAIKGQENEKLFF. CDR3 DNA sequence: TGTGCCATCAAAGGACAGGAAAATGAAAAACTGTTTTTT.

The chain carries TRBV27 and TRBJ1-1; D call uncertain. CDR3 length: 11 residues. The V and J ends lost 8 bases and 3 bases respectively, with 7 bases between them. Germline assignment: CDR1 MNHEY and CDR2 SMNVEV (reference sequence). The CDR3 sequence: CASRSYTEAFF. The CDR3, as DNA: TGTGCCAGCCGGTCCTACACTGAAGCTTTCTTT.

The CDR3 bases are TGCAGCGTTGTGGCTCGAACCGGACAGGGGGCGCGTATATCCACTGAAGCTTTCTTT. Protein sequence: CSVVARTGQGARISTEAFF. The chain carries TRBV29-1 and TRBJ1-1; 11 nucleotides agree with TRBD1. The V segment lost 4 bases and the J segment 4 bases; nucleotides outside the gene matches: 20. Germline V gives CDR1 SQVTM, CDR2 ANQGSEA. The CDR3 consists of 19 residues. Full variable domain (missing parts from reference TRBV29-1 and TRBJ1-1): SAVISQKPSRDICQRGTSLTIQCQVDSQVTMMFWYRQQPGQSLTLIATANQGSEATYESGFVIDKFPISRPNLTFSTLTVSNMSPEDSSIYLCSVVARTGQGARISTEAFFGQGTRLTVV.

In its sample, this clone was seen once. The chain couples TRBV18 to TRBJ2-5; TRBD2 matches at 8 bases. The CDR3 has 15 amino acids. V gave up 4 bases and J gave up 1 base; unmatched junction bases: 5. The germline gives CDR1 KGHSH, CDR2 LQKENI. This CDR3 reads CASSRSGRLQETQYF. CDR3 nucleotide sequence: TGTGCCAGCTCACGGAGCGGGAGACTCCAAGAGACCCAGTACTTC. Using reference TRBV18 and TRBJ2-5 for the parts outside the CDR3, the full variable domain is NAGVMQNPRHLVRRRGQEARLRCSPMKGHSHVYWYRQLPEEGLKFMVYLQKENIIDESGMPKERFSAEFPKEGPSILRIQQVVRGDSAAYFCASSRSGRLQETQYFGPGTRLLVL.

The chain links TRBV28 to TRBJ1-1; D is ambiguous. The ends were cut back, 4 bases at V and 2 bases at J, with 8 bases in the middle. CDR1 and CDR2 (germline): MDHEN, SYDVKM. The CDR3 runs to 13 residues. The CDR3 bases are TGTGCCAGCAGTTCGGCAGGTAACACTGAAGCTTTCTTT. Protein product: CASSSAGNTEAFF.

The chain employs TRBV6-1 and TRBJ2-1, with TRBD2 as a possible D gene (6 bases). Looked up from germline, CDR1 is MNHNS and CDR2 is SASEGT. This CDR3 is built from 12 residues. V lost 3 bases and J 13 bases, leaving 13 bases between the germline ends. The CDR3 region is CASSEAGSGQFF. The CDR3 nucleotides are TGTGCCAGCAGTGAGGCGGGAAGTGGTCAGTTCTTC.

This chain uses TRBV5-1 with TRBJ2-2; a possible D gene is TRBD2 (5 bases). Germline V lookup: CDR1 SGHRS, CDR2 YFSETQ. The CDR3 covers 15 residues. V dropped 2 bases and J dropped 5 bases, with 13 bases sitting between them. CDR3 bases: TGCGCCAGCAGCTTATCTCCGGGCGGGACCGGGGAGCTGTTTTTT. It translates to CASSLSPGGTGELFF.

V is TRBV6-5 and J is TRBJ2-5; TRBD2 aligns across 12 bases. V gave up 4 bases and J gave up 5 bases; unmatched junction bases: 8. Germline V lookup: CDR1 MNHEY, CDR2 SVGAGI. This CDR3 region has 16 residues. Here the CDR3 DNA reads TGTGCCAGCAGTTCCCCCTGGACTAGCGGGATTGAGACCCAGTACTTC. The encoded protein is CASSSPWTSGIETQYF.

The rearrangement uses TRBV6-4 and TRBJ1-2; maybe TRBD1 (5 bases). Trimming removed 6 bases at V and 1 base at J, with 9 bases between. Germline CDR1 and CDR2: MRHNA and SNTAGT. This CDR3 has 13 residues. CDR3 sequence: CASSSGFNYGYTF. The CDR3, as DNA: TGTGCCAGCAGCTCAGGGTTTAACTATGGCTACACCTTC.

The gene calls are TRBV5-1 and TRBJ2-1; D unresolved. Trimming stripped 0 bases from V and 8 bases from J, with 9 bases between. This CDR3 region has 13 residues. Germline CDR1 is SGHRS and CDR2 is YFSETQ. CDR3 region: CASSLGQYDEQFF. CDR3 bases: TGCGCCAGCAGCTTGGGGCAGTACGATGAGCAGTTCTTC.

The genes are TRBV6-6 and TRBJ1-1, with TRBD1 as a possible D gene (5 bases). Per the germline V gene, CDR1 is MNHNY and CDR2 is SVGAGI (reference sequence). The length of the CDR3 is 13 residues. V was clipped by 4 bases and J by 7 bases, with 13 bases between them. The CDR3 DNA follows: TGTGCCAGCAGTTCCCCGGGGGGGGGTGAAGCTTTCTTT. Translation gives CASSSPGGGEAFF.